Below, 21 T cell receptor beta chains from the same sample are listed, as sequenced in a study of CD8+ T cells in alopecia areata. In each case, RNA was isolated and then reverse transcribed into cDNA as the sequencing template. Sequencing used immunoSEQ multiplex PCR; TCRdb keeps in-frame clones, though not all of them. Among around 180,000 clones, 60% were seen once, and the ten largest hold approximately 1%. Treatment denoted: oral pan-JAK inhibitor, 5-10 mg twice daily. The sequenced sample was CD4+ T cells sorted from blood, obtained at week 24, from a patient treated with tofacitinib. These TCRs come from a human donor with alopecia areata.

The rearrangement joins TRBV2 to TRBJ2-5, with D uncertain. CDR1 and CDR2 (germline): SNHLY, FYNNEI. This CDR3 spans 15 amino acids. The V end lost 6 bases, the J end lost 5 bases, and 19 bases lay between the germline ends. CDR3 coding DNA: TGTGCCAGCAGAGAGTCTCGGGCCCCCAGCGAGACCCAGTACTTC. Amino acid sequence: CASRESRAPSETQYF.

The chain employs TRBV11-2 and TRBJ2-5, with D hard to call. Trimming shortened V by 3 bases and J by 5 bases, and 10 bases separated the two germline ends. The CDR3 is made up of 13 amino acids. The germline CDR1 and CDR2 sequences are SGHAT and FQNNGV. CDR3 coding DNA: TGTGCCAGCAGCTTTGGCCAGCGCGAGACCCAGTACTTC. This sequence encodes CASSFGQRETQYF.

The chain has TRBV9 and TRBJ2-7; D possibly corresponds to TRBD2 (5 bases). V was shortened by 2 bases and J by 5 bases, with 14 bases between the two germline ends. Germline lookup yields CDR1 SGDLS and CDR2 YYNGEE. The CDR3 runs 14 residues. CDR3: CASSVDPAVHEQYF. The CDR3 DNA sequence: TGTGCCAGCAGCGTCGACCCAGCGGTCCACGAGCAGTACTTC. The full variable domain, in which reference TRBV9 and TRBJ2-7 provide the parts outside the CDR3, is DSGVTQTPKHLITATGQRVTLRCSPRSGDLSVYWYQQSLDQGLQFLIQYYNGEERAKGNILERFSAQQFPDLHSELNLSSLELGDSALYFCASSVDPAVHEQYFGPGTRLTVT.

In this sample, this clone turned up a few times. The chain is built from TRBV15 and TRBJ2-2; TRBD2 matches at 8 bases. This CDR3 is built from 15 residues. V shed 0 bases and J 4 bases; nucleotides not matched to a gene: 1. Germline CDR1 LNHNV, CDR2 YYDKDF (reference sequence). This CDR3 reads CATSRDGGGTGELFF. As DNA, the CDR3 is TGTGCCACCAGCAGAGACGGGGGGGGCACCGGGGAGCTGTTTTTT.

V usage is TRBV29-1 and J usage is TRBJ2-7; 8 nucleotides line up with TRBD1. The germline V gene encodes CDR1 SQVTM and CDR2 ANQGSEA. The J segment lost 7 bases and the V segment lost 7 bases, leaving 15 bases of the junction unmatched. The CDR3 length is 14 residues. The DNA for the CDR3 is TGCAGCGCCAGGCAGGGGGCGATTTTGGGTGAGCAGTACTTC. It translates to CSARQGAILGEQYF.

The CDR3 nucleotides are TGTGCCAGCAGCTTAGGGGTCATGACGGATACGCAGTATTTT. Its protein is CASSLGVMTDTQYF. The chain has TRBV7-2 and TRBJ2-3; D uncertain. Germline loops: CDR1 SGHTA, CDR2 FQGNSA. Between the trimmed V and J ends, which lost 1 base and 6 bases, there was a span of 11 bases. This CDR3 has 14 amino acids.

V is TRBV20-1 and J is TRBJ2-5; D remains ambiguous. Trimming cost V 7 bases and J 1 base, with 7 bases left between them. CDR3 length: 11 residues. CDR1 is DFQATT and CDR2 is SNEGSKA in the germline V gene (reference sequence). The CDR3 protein is CSVTIQETQYF. The CDR3 region has the DNA TGCAGTGTAACTATCCAAGAGACCCAGTACTTC.

J is TRBJ1-1 and V is TRBV30; no clear D. V was clipped by 1 base and J by 5 bases, with 5 bases between them. CDR1 is GTSNPN and CDR2 is SVGIG in the germline V gene (reference sequence). The CDR3 length is 11 residues. The CDR3 loop reads CAWSERTEAFF. The CDR3 region has the DNA TGTGCCTGGAGTGAACGGACTGAAGCTTTCTTT.

In this sample, this clone turned up a few times. V usage is TRBV29-1 and J usage is TRBJ1-1, with 7 bases that match TRBD1. CDR1 and CDR2 (germline): SQVTM, ANQGSEA. The CDR3 length is 11 residues. Trimming took 7 bases from V and 5 from J; bases not matched to a gene: 4. Here the CDR3 DNA reads TGCAGCGGCATCAGGGGGACTGAAGCTTTCTTT. It codes for CSGIRGTEAFF.

This clone was observed a few times. The same CDR3 also results from other DNA sequences found in this sample. The V call is TRBV29-1, the J call TRBJ1-5; the match to TRBD1 covers 8 bases. The CDR3 covers 13 residues. Germline V lookup: CDR1 SQVTM, CDR2 ANQGSEA. With V trimmed by 4 bases and J by 1 base, 0 bases remained unmatched. The CDR3 region is CSVGQGSNQPQHF. CDR3 DNA: TGCAGCGTTGGACAGGGGAGCAATCAGCCCCAGCATTTT.

The chain carries TRBV30 and TRBJ2-7, with D perhaps matching TRBD1 (5 bases). Per the germline V gene, CDR1 is GTSNPN and CDR2 is SVGIG (reference sequence). The V end was cut by 1 base, the J end by 3 bases, with 10 bases between. CDR3 length: 13 amino acids. CDR3 sequence: CAWSEGDLYEQYF. CDR3 coding DNA: TGTGCCTGGAGTGAAGGGGATCTCTACGAGCAGTACTTC.

The chain combines TRBV4-3 with TRBJ1-5; D may be TRBD1 (5 bases). Germline V gene data show CDR1 as LGHNA and CDR2 as YSLEER. The CDR3 contains 15 residues. Trimming shortened V by 4 bases and J by 2 bases, and 12 bases separated the two germline ends. In DNA, the CDR3 is TGCGCCAGCAGCCTCGGACAAGGGGGCAATCAGCCCCAGCATTTT. It encodes CASSLGQGGNQPQHF.

This rearrangement joins TRBV4-3 to TRBJ1-2, with 8 bases fitting TRBD1. The junction had 11 bases not matched to a gene; V was cut back by 4 bases and J by 7 bases. This CDR3 has 15 amino acids. The V gene's germline CDR1 is LGHNA and CDR2 YSLEER. The CDR3 coding sequence is TGCGCCAGCAGCCCGAACCCACGGACAGGGCTTGGCTACACCTTC. Residues: CASSPNPRTGLGYTF.

The rearrangement links TRBV2 to TRBJ2-2; TRBD1 might be the D (6 bases). CDR3 length: 13 amino acids. Germline V lookup: CDR1 SNHLY, CDR2 FYNNEI. Deletions cut 8 bases from V and 5 bases from J, with 12 bases between. In DNA form, the CDR3 reads TGTGCCAGCGCCAGGGGTGGGACCGGGGAGCTGTTTTTT. Its protein is CASARGGTGELFF.

This chain links TRBV4-3 with TRBJ1-6; 7 nucleotides align to TRBD1. V lost 0 bases, J lost 7 bases, and 9 bases stayed unmatched. The CDR3 extends over 17 amino acids. Germline CDR1 and CDR2: LGHNA and YSLEER. CDR3 nucleotides: TGCGCCAGCAGCCAAGACCCCCCTGGACAGGCAAATTCACCCCTCCACTTT. Encoded protein: CASSQDPPGQANSPLHF.

V and J are TRBV29-1 and TRBJ2-1; tentative D call: TRBD1 (6 bases). Germline CDR1 SQVTM, CDR2 ANQGSEA. CDR3 size: 15 residues. Trimming took 3 bases from V and 6 from J, leaving 18 bases between them. DNA of the CDR3: TGCAGCGTTGACCCGACAGGCAGCGTTCTCAATGAGCAGTTCTTC. Its protein is CSVDPTGSVLNEQFF.

Comment on this clone: The junction differs from germline at one of its ends, possibly a read error. The V gene is TRBV7-2, the J gene TRBJ1-1; D unclear. This CDR3 is 12 amino acids long. Germline loops: CDR1 SGHTA, CDR2 FQGNSA. CDR3 DNA sequence: TGTGCCAGCGGCTTACCTAGAGCTGAAGCTTTCTTT. Its protein is CASGLPRAEAFF.

The V call is TRBV18, the J call TRBJ2-5; 8 positions match TRBD1. Germline assignment: CDR1 KGHSH and CDR2 LQKENI. The CDR3 totals 13 residues. V shed 7 bases and J 2 bases; nucleotides not matched to a gene: 3. DNA of the CDR3: TGTGCCAGCTACCGGGACAGGCAAGAGACCCAGTACTTC. Translated: CASYRDRQETQYF. The full variable domain, with the rest looked up from reference TRBV18 and TRBJ2-5, is NAGVMQNPRHLVRRRGQEARLRCSPMKGHSHVYWYRQLPEEGLKFMVYLQKENIIDESGMPKERFSAEFPKEGPSILRIQQVVRGDSAAYFCASYRDRQETQYFGPGTRLLVL.

The chain joins TRBV7-9 to TRBJ2-7, with 9 bases aligning to TRBD2. The CDR3 is 13 amino acids. Germline V gene data show CDR1 as SEHNR and CDR2 as FQNEAQ (reference sequence). J was trimmed by 6 bases and V by 5 bases; bases with no gene match: 5. The CDR3 DNA follows: TGTGCCAGCAGCCCCTGGACTAGCGTCGAGCAGTACTTC. This gives the protein CASSPWTSVEQYF.

This chain uses TRBV25-1 with TRBJ1-2; the match to TRBD1 covers 9 bases. V trimming: 5 bases; J trimming: 4 bases; junction bases outside the gene matches: 17. This CDR3 spans 18 amino acids. Germline-derived CDR1 and CDR2 are MGHDK and SYGVNS. CDR3 in amino acids: CASSPQVGQGYDGYGYTF. CDR3 bases: TGTGCCAGCAGTCCGCAGGTTGGACAGGGGTACGATGGCTATGGCTACACCTTC.

The chain has TRBV13 and TRBJ2-7; TRBD1 matches 7 bases. Trimming at V came to 5 bases and at J to 0 bases, leaving 10 bases not matched to a gene. The CDR3 is 16 amino acids. CDR1 is PRHDT and CDR2 is FYEKMQ in the germline V gene (reference sequence). CDR3 nucleotides: TGTGCCAGCAGCCTCCTCGGACAGGAGGTCTCCTACGAGCAGTACTTC. Its translation: CASSLLGQEVSYEQYF.